This paragraph reports one TCR beta chain. Its antigen is as yet unknown. Both 60 Vbeta primers and 13 Jbeta primers went into the PCR. TCRdb's table, derived via immunoSEQ multiplex PCR, lists solely in-frame clones and lacks some. The table includes about 150,000 clones, about 88% detected once. This record comes from a study of cytomegalovirus exposure and HLA in healthy donors. Study as a whole: HLA-typed donors contributed some 83 million unique TCRs, which were held in an early data release.

CDR1 is MNHNY, CDR2 SVGAGI, per germline (reference sequence). The CDR3 has 16 amino acids. Trimming removed 2 bases from V and 7 bases from J; junction bases left unmatched: 12. General observations from the study: Previous analysis showed most TCR beta V segments were productive about 87% or about 30% of the time.

The chain employs TRBV6-6 and TRBJ1-2; 8 nucleotides agree with TRBD1. The sample was PBMCs. This clonotype was sampled from a man younger than 40 in good health and CMV-seropositive. CDR3 sequence reads: CASSYPGQGSRGGYTF. In nucleotides, the CDR3 is TGTGCCAGCAGTTACCCAGGACAGGGCAGCAGAGGTGGCTACACCTTC.